These 19 T cell receptor beta chains were all obtained from the same sample, sequenced in a study of low-dose radiotherapy and immunotherapy resistance in tumors. Time point: before trial treatment. TRAV- and TRBV-specific primers, spanning alpha and beta chains, primed first-strand cDNA. A roughly 20-cycle PCR with a constant-region primer and V-primer adapter amplified TCRs. TCRdb ran MiXCR on the reads and lists one entry per CDR3 protein. The table lists fewer than 95,000 distinct CDR3 sequences, around 9.2% of them singletons. The source was PBMCs, collected before treatment. The receptors derive from a male donor with prostate cancer.

This clonotype was detected many times. V and J are TRBV4-2 and TRBJ1-2; no reliable D call. The CDR3 totals 15 residues. V lost 0 bases, J lost 6 bases, and 14 bases lay in between. CDR1 is LGHNA, CDR2 YNFKEQ, per germline. The CDR3 protein is CASSQDPAVSDGYTF. CDR3 sequence (DNA): TGTGCCAGCAGCCAAGATCCCGCAGTATCGGATGGCTACACCTTC.

There are many counts of this clonotype. The chain carries TRBV5-1 and TRBJ2-3; D gene unclear. Germline CDR1 is SGHRS and CDR2 is YFSETQ. CDR3 length: 15 amino acids. V dropped 5 bases and J dropped 3 bases, with 16 bases sitting between them. The CDR3 DNA reads TGCGCCAGCAGAGAACAGCAGCTGGGGACAGATACGCAGTATTTT. This translates into CASREQQLGTDTQYF.

Turning to this clonotype: A far larger clone is off by one base, so a read error is likely. The chain has TRBV29-1 and TRBJ2-1; D is ambiguous. This CDR3 is 16 amino acids long. V lost 6 bases and J 10 bases, leaving 28 bases between the germline ends. The germline CDR1 and CDR2 sequences are SQVTM and ANQGSEA. The CDR3 spells CSVGARPQKRAYEQFF. CDR3 sequence (DNA): TGCAGCGTCGGAGCCCGGCCTCAAAAAAGGGCCTACGAGCAGTTCTTC.

This clonotype was counted ten times or more. The chain links TRBV7-2 to TRBJ2-4, with 9 bases matching TRBD1. The CDR3 contains 19 residues. Per the germline V gene, CDR1 is SGHTA and CDR2 is FQGNSA. V dropped 5 bases and J dropped 0; count of bases not matched to a gene: 14. The CDR3 DNA follows: TGTGCCAGCAGCGCGGGGACAGGGCCCTTAGGCCTAGCCAAAAACATTCAGTACTTC. This codes for CASSAGTGPLGLAKNIQYF.

In its sample, this clonotype was seen many times. The rearrangement joins TRBV28 to TRBJ2-4; D might be TRBD1 (6 bases). The CDR3 is made up of 15 amino acids. Trimming pared 7 bases from V and 0 bases from J, leaving 13 bases between. CDR1 and CDR2 (germline): MDHEN, SYDVKM. Here the CDR3 reads CASNRDIEAKNIQYF. The DNA of the CDR3 is TGTGCCAGCAACCGGGACATCGAAGCCAAAAACATTCAGTACTTC.

This chain joins TRBV5-1 and TRBJ2-1; 10 positions agree with TRBD2. Trimming took 3 bases from V and 5 from J; bases not matched to a gene: 2. Per germline, CDR1 SGHRS and CDR2 YFSETQ. The CDR3 is made up of 14 amino acids. DNA for the CDR3: TGCGCCAGCAGCTGGAGCGGGAGGGACAATGAGCAGTTCTTC. Translation gives CASSWSGRDNEQFF.

There are many counts of this clonotype. The chain employs TRBV7-8 and TRBJ2-1, with 10 bases identical to TRBD2. The CDR3 extends over 14 amino acids. Germline V gives CDR1 SGHVS, CDR2 FQNEAQ. V lost 5 bases to trimming and J lost 5 bases; unmatched junction nucleotides: 3. DNA for the CDR3: TGTGCCAGCAGCCCAGGACTAGCGGACAATGAGCAGTTCTTC. Its translation is CASSPGLADNEQFF.

This clonotype was detected ten times or more. V usage is TRBV11-2 and J usage is TRBJ2-5, with D possibly TRBD1 on 6 matching bases. V dropped 1 base and J dropped 5 bases, with 14 bases sitting between them. The CDR3 is made up of 15 amino acids. CDR1 and CDR2 from the germline V gene are SGHAT and FQNNGV. The CDR3 loop is CASSLGLTGEETQYF. The CDR3 DNA sequence: TGTGCCAGCAGCTTAGGATTGACAGGAGAGGAGACCCAGTACTTC. Looking up the rest from reference TRBV11-2 and TRBJ2-5 gives the full variable domain: EAGVAQSPRYKIIEKRQSVAFWCNPISGHATLYWYQQILGQGPKLLIQFQNNGVVDDSQLPKDRFSAERLKGVDSTLKIQPAKLEDSAVYLCASSLGLTGEETQYFGPGTRLLVL.

This clonotype was seen ten or more times. This chain connects TRBV12-3 or TRBV12-4 to TRBJ1-6, with D unresolved. V was trimmed by 0 bases and J by 9 bases, leaving 27 bases between them. This CDR3 is 20 amino acids long. DNA for the CDR3: TGTGCCAGCAGTTTAGCGCTAAGAGGGATCCGCCCATTCGTCTCTTCACCCCTCCACTTT. Translated: CASSLALRGIRPFVSSPLHF.

Many counts were recorded for this clonotype. V is TRBV12-3 or TRBV12-4 and J is TRBJ2-1; D is perhaps TRBD2 (5 bases). Trimming took 3 bases from V and 7 from J, leaving 13 bases between them. This CDR3 spans 14 amino acids. In DNA form, the CDR3 reads TGTGCCAGCAGTTTGGAGTCTAGCTCGAATGAGCAGTTCTTC. Protein sequence: CASSLESSSNEQFF.

This clonotype has at least ten counts. The rearrangement joins TRBV4-1 to TRBJ1-1, with D perhaps TRBD1 (5 bases). V was pared by 3 bases and J by 3 bases, with 14 bases between. Germline CDR1 and CDR2: MGHRA and YSYEKL. The CDR3 runs 15 residues. The CDR3 DNA follows: TGCGCCAGCAGCCAGTTCGGATGGGGGGACACTGAAGCTTTCTTT. Translated: CASSQFGWGDTEAFF.

The chain joins TRBV9 to TRBJ2-7; 7 nucleotides align to TRBD1. In germline, CDR1 is SGDLS, CDR2 YYNGEE. CDR3 length: 16 amino acids. The ends lost 4 bases at V and 2 bases at J; junction bases unmatched: 12. In DNA form, the CDR3 reads TGTGCCAGCAGCCCGACCGGCGGACAGGCAACCTACGAGCAGTACTTC. Its protein is CASSPTGGQATYEQYF.

The V and J genes are TRBV29-1 and TRBJ2-2; D ambiguous. The CDR3 consists of 12 residues. CDR1 is SQVTM, CDR2 ANQGSEA, per germline. V lost 4 bases to trimming and J lost 12 bases, with 15 bases between them. The CDR3 is CSVVGGPGKLFF. The DNA for the CDR3 is TGCAGCGTTGTTGGCGGACCCGGCAAGCTGTTTTTT.

This clonotype has ten or more counts. The V call is TRBV28, the J call TRBJ2-1, with D uncertain. This CDR3 comprises 12 residues. CDR1 MDHEN and CDR2 SYDVKM come from the germline V gene. V gave up 3 bases and J gave up 9 bases, with 9 bases separating them. The CDR3 reads CASSFGVSEQFF. CDR3 coding DNA: TGTGCCAGCAGTTTCGGCGTTAGTGAGCAGTTCTTC.

Ten or more counts support this clonotype. V is TRBV10-3 and J is TRBJ2-1, with 7 bases fitting TRBD1. The J segment lost 6 bases and the V segment lost 4 bases, leaving 6 bases of the junction unmatched. In germline, CDR1 is ENHRY, CDR2 SYGVKD. This CDR3 spans 14 amino acids. CDR3 loop: CAISGSQGVNEQFF. Here the CDR3 DNA reads TGTGCCATCAGTGGGTCCCAGGGGGTCAATGAGCAGTTCTTC.

This clonotype was recorded many times. V usage is TRBV10-3 and J usage is TRBJ1-5, with 10 nucleotides matching TRBD1. V gave up 8 bases and J gave up 2 bases; unmatched junction bases: 3. CDR1 is ENHRY and CDR2 is SYGVKD in the germline V gene. The length of the CDR3 is 14 residues. As DNA, the CDR3 is TGTGCCATCGGGGGGACAGGGGGCAATCAGCCCCAGCATTTT. Amino acid sequence: CAIGGTGGNQPQHF.

This clonotype was recorded many times. The chain recombines TRBV6-5 with TRBJ1-5; 7 bases fit TRBD1. CDR1 and CDR2 from the germline V gene are MNHEY and SVGAGI. V was clipped by 0 bases and J by 0 bases; unmatched bases: 26. CDR3 length equals 24 residues. The CDR3 nucleotides read TGTGCCAGCAGTTACTCTGTCGGCGGAATGAATCGGGACAGATCTCCCGGTAGCAATCAGCCCCAGCATTTT. This translates into CASSYSVGGMNRDRSPGSNQPQHF.

This clonotype was observed many times. The gene calls are TRBV9 and TRBJ2-1, with 8 bases matching TRBD2. The CDR3 runs to 15 residues. Germline-derived CDR1 and CDR2 are SGDLS and YYNGEE. The ends lost 3 bases at V and 6 bases at J; junction bases unmatched: 8. The CDR3 spells CASSEGTRHFNEQFF. In nucleotides, the CDR3 is TGTGCCAGCAGCGAGGGGACTAGACACTTCAATGAGCAGTTCTTC.

This clonotype was picked up many times. This chain uses TRBV12-3 or TRBV12-4 with TRBJ2-1; 14 bases are shared with TRBD2. Germline trimming cut 6 bases from V and 1 base from J; bases unmatched to any gene: 5. This CDR3 contains 17 residues. CDR3: CASSPGTSGSSYNEQFF. CDR3 in DNA: TGTGCCAGCAGCCCAGGGACTAGCGGGAGTTCCTACAATGAGCAGTTCTTC.